This T cell receptor beta chain was captured by sequencing in a study of metastatic and nonmetastatic thyroid tumors. Each patient came to thyroid surgery without any prior treatment (of any kind). V gave up 5 bases and J gave up 9 bases; unmatched junction bases: 8. The CDR3 spans 14 residues. From germline, CDR1 is LNHDA and CDR2 SQIVND (reference sequence). TCRdb re-called the PCR reads via MiXCR. Of some 35,000 clones listed, approximately 30% were seen once; the top ten hold approximately 8%. Study observations and caveats: Malignant tumors reportedly showed significantly higher TCR beta diversity than benign nodules in both blood and tumor.

A word on this clone: Its antigen is undetermined.

This sequence was found in a female donor with papillary thyroid cancer or a benign thyroid nodule (not recorded which). Some clones in this sample may be carry-over from other donors' samples. The J gene is TRBJ2-1, the V gene TRBV19, with 9 bases identical to TRBD1. Sequencing input: blood. The DNA for the CDR3 is TGTGCCAGTAGTTTTTGGACAGGGGACATTGAGCAGTTCTTC. It yields the protein CASSFWTGDIEQFF.